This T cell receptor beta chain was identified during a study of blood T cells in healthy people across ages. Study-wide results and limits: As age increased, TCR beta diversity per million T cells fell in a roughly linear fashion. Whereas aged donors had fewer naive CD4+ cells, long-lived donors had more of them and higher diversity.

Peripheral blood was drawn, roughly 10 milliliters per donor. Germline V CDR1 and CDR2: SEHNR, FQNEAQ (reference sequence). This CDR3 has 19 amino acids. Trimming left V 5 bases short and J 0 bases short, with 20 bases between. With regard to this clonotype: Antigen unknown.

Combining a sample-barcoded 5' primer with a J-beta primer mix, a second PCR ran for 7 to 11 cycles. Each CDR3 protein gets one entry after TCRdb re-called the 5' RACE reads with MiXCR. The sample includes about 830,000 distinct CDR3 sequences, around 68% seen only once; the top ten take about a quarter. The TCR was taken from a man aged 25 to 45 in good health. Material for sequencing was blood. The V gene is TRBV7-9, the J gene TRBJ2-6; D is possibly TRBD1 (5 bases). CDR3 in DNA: TGTGCCAGCAGCGACTTCGACAGCCCTAAAAACTCTGGGGCCAACGTCCTGACTTTC. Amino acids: CASSDFDSPKNSGANVLTF.